This T cell receptor (beta chain) was found in a study of early T cells in non-severe SARS-CoV-2 infection. Trimming cost V 0 bases and J 2 bases, with 17 bases left between them. The CDR3 is 17 residues long. Germline V gives CDR1 SGHNT, CDR2 YYREEE (reference sequence). From the 5' RACE reads, TCRdb called clonotypes with MiXCR, one entry per CDR3 protein. The table records tens of thousands of distinct CDR3 sequences, 5.7% of them present only once. This clonotype was recorded many times. Sequenced: whole blood. This clonotype was obtained from an adult who was a healthcare worker with PCR-confirmed SARS-CoV-2 infection or an uninfected control (not recorded which). The chain links TRBV5-4 to TRBJ1-1, with D possibly TRBD1 on 5 matching bases. CDR3 nucleotides: TGTGCCAGCAGCTTGGCTCCCTGGGGACGGTTAAACACTGAAGCTTTCTTT. It codes for CASSLAPWGRLNTEAFF.